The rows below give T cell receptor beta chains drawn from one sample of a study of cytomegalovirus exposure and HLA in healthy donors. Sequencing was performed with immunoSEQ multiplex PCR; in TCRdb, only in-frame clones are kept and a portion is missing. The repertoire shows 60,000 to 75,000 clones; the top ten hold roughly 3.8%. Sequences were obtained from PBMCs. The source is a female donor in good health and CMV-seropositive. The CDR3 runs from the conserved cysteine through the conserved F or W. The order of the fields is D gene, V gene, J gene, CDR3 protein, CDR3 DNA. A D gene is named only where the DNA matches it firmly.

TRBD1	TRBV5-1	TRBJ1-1	CASRLGDRNTEAFF	TGCGCCAGCAGGTTGGGGGACAGGAACACTGAAGCTTTCTTT
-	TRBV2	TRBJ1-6	CATVPESGRSSPLHF	TGTGCCACCGTTCCCGAGTCAGGGCGAAGTTCACCCCTCCACTTT
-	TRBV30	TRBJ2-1	CAWRRTGLRKGEQFF	TGTGCCTGGAGACGAACAGGGTTAAGAAAGGGTGAGCAGTTCTTC
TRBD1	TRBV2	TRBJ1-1	CASSWTGGRASEAFF	TGTGCCAGCAGTTGGACAGGGGGTCGAGCGAGTGAAGCTTTCTTT
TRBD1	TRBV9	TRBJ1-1	CASRSTGGQNTEAFF	TGTGCCAGTAGAAGTACAGGGGGCCAGAACACTGAAGCTTTCTTT
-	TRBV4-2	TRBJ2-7	CASSQDSGAAYEQYF	TGTGCCAGCAGCCAAGATTCAGGGGCAGCCTACGAGCAGTACTTC
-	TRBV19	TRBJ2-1	CASKPGGAYNEQFF	TGTGCCAGTAAACCGGGGGGCGCGTACAATGAGCAGTTCTTC
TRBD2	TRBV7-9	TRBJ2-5	CASSPSGRGVWETQYF	TGTGCCAGCAGCCCGTCGGGGCGGGGGGTCTGGGAGACCCAGTACTTC
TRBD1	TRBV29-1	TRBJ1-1	CSVAPGQGTTEAFF	TGCAGCGTTGCGCCGGGACAGGGGACCACTGAAGCTTTCTTT
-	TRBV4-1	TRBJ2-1	CASSQDILLGGGTYNEQFF	TGCGCCAGCAGCCAAGATATCCTACTCGGGGGAGGCACCTACAATGAGCAGTTCTTC
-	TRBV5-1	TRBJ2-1	CASSFRVNEQFF	TGCGCCAGCAGCTTCAGGGTAAATGAGCAGTTCTTC
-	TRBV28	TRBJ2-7	CASRPGTAAYEQYF	TGTGCCAGCAGACCCGGGACTGCCGCCTACGAGCAGTACTTC
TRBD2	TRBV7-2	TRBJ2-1	CASSQVRLAVDNEQFF	TGTGCCAGCAGCCAAGTCCGACTAGCGGTCGACAATGAGCAGTTCTTC
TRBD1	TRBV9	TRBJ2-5	CASSVFHRGRETQYF	TGTGCCAGCAGCGTATTTCACAGGGGGAGAGAGACCCAGTACTTC
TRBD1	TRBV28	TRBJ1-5	CASSSRDRAYSNQPQHF	TGTGCCAGCAGTTCCCGGGACAGGGCCTATAGCAATCAGCCCCAGCATTTT
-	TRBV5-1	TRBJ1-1	CASSLGDFNTEAFF	TGCGCCAGCAGCTTGGGAGATTTTAACACTGAAGCTTTCTTT